The 3 T cell receptor beta chains presented below share a single source sample, sequenced in a study of PD-1 blockade in classical Hodgkin lymphoma (dated by TCRdb to 2020 to 2021). The library was produced with the immunoSEQ multiplex PCR assay. Here the immuneACCESS table is served through TCRdb, limited to in-frame sequences with V and J called. Missing clones are a known gap in these copies; in checked studies unresolved V genes cover under half, and the rest lacks a known reason. The sample includes some 96,000 clones, with 80% to 95% observed a single time. 2.5% to 3.5% of the sample comes from the top ten. What this sample's time point label stands for: cycle 1 day 1 (C1D1), immediately before nivolumab initiation. Relapse after autologous stem cell transplantation had occurred in all trial patients, and cohorts A, B and C were distinguished by prior brentuximab vedotin exposure. The source was peripheral blood mononuclear cells (PBMCs), collected at baseline. These receptors were taken from a human donor with classical Hodgkin lymphoma.

The chain links TRBV5-1 to TRBJ2-7; D not certain. The CDR3 runs 13 residues. Germline V CDR1 and CDR2: SGHRS, YFSETQ. Trimming took off 1 base at V and 2 bases at J, with 7 bases between the two ends. The CDR3 protein is CASSLLGTYEQYF. The CDR3 DNA is TGCGCCAGCAGCTTGCTGGGAACCTACGAGCAGTACTTC.

The J gene is TRBJ2-7, the V gene TRBV11-2; D is undetermined. The CDR3 consists of 12 residues. Between the trimmed V and J ends, which lost 3 bases and 9 bases, there was a span of 12 bases. CDR1 and CDR2 from the germline V gene are SGHAT and FQNNGV. The CDR3 protein is CASSFLSHGQYF. In DNA, the CDR3 is TGTGCCAGCAGCTTCCTTTCACACGGGCAGTACTTC.

This chain joins TRBV27 and TRBJ2-7; weak D call: TRBD1 (6 bases). Looked up from germline, CDR1 is MNHEY and CDR2 is SMNVEV (reference sequence). V lost 3 bases, J lost 0 bases, and 27 bases lay in between. The CDR3 extends over 20 amino acids. For the CDR3, the DNA is TGTGCCAGCAGTTTTCTCCGGTCGGGCCAGGGGCTTAGGAGCTCCTACGAGCAGTACTTC. Protein: CASSFLRSGQGLRSSYEQYF.